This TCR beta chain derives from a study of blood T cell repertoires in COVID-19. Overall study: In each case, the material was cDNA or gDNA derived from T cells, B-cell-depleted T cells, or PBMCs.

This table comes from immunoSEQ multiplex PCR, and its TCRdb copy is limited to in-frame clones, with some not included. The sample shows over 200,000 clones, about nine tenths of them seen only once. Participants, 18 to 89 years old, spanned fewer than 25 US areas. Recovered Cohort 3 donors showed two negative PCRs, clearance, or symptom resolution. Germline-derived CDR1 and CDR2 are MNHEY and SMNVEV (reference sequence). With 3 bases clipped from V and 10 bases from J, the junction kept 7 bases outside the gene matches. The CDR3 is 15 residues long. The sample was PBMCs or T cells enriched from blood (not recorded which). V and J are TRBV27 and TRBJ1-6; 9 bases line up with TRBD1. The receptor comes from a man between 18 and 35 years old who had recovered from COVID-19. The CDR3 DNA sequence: TGTGCCAGCAGTTTGTTGGGGACAGGGACATCACCCCTCCACTTT. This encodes CASSLLGTGTSPLHF.